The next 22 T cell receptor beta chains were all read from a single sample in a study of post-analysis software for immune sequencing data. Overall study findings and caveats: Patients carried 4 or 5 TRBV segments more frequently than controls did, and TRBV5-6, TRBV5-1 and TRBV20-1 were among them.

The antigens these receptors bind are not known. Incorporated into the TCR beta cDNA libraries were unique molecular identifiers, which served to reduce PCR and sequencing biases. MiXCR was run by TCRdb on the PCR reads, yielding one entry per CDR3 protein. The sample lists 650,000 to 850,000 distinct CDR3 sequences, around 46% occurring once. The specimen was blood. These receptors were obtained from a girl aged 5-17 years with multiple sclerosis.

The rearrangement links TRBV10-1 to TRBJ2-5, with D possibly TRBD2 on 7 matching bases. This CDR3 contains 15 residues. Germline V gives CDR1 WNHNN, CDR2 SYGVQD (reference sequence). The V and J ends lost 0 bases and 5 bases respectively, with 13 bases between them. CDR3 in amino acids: CASSESTGGMETQYF. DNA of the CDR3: TGCGCCAGCAGTGAGTCAACGGGGGGCATGGAGACCCAGTACTTC.

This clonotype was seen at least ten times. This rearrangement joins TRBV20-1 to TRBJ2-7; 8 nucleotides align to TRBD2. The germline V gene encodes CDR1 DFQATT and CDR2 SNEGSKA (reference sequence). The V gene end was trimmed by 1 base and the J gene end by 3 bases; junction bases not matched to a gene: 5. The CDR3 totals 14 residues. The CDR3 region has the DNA TGCAGTGCTAGAGGACTAGCGCGGGACTACGAGCAGTACTTC. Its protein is CSARGLARDYEQYF.

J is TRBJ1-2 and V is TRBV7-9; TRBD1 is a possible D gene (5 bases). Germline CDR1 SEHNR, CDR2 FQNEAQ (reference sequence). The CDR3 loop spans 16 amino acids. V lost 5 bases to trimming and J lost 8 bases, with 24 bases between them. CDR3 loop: CASSETGRLSTSGYTF. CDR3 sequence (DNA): TGTGCCAGCAGCGAGACGGGACGCCTTTCGACGTCCGGCTACACCTTC.

The CDR3, as DNA: TGTGCCAGCACCCGGGCCAAAAATAATGAGCAGTTCTTC. Residues: CASTRAKNNEQFF. The chain combines TRBV6-5 with TRBJ2-1; no clear D. Per the germline V gene, CDR1 is MNHEY and CDR2 is SVGAGI. V gave up 7 bases and J gave up 7 bases, with 14 bases separating them. The CDR3 has 13 residues.

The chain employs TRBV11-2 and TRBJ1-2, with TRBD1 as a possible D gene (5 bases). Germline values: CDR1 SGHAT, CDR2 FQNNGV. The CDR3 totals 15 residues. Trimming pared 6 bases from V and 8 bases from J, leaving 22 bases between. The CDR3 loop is CASRSPGRRKGGYTF. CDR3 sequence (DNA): TGTGCCAGCAGATCTCCGGGGCGTCGAAAAGGGGGCTACACCTTC.

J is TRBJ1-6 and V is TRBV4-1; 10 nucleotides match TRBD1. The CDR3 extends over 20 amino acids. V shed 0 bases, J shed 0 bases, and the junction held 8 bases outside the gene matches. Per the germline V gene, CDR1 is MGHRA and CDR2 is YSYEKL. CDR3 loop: CASSQEDRGLQFSYNSPLHF. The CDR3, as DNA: TGCGCCAGCAGCCAAGAAGACAGGGGGCTCCAATTCTCCTATAATTCACCCCTCCACTTT.

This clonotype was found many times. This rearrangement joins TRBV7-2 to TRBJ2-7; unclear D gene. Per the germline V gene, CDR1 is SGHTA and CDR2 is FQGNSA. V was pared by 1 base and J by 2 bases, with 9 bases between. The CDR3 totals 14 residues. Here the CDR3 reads CASSLGKGAYEQYF. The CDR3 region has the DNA TGTGCCAGCAGCTTAGGAAAAGGCGCCTACGAGCAGTACTTC.

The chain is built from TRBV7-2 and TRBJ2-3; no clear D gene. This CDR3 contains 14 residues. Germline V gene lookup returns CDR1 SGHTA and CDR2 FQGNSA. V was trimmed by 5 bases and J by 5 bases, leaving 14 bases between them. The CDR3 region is CASSTQPTLDTQYF. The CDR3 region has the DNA TGTGCCAGCAGCACTCAACCCACCCTAGATACGCAGTATTTT.

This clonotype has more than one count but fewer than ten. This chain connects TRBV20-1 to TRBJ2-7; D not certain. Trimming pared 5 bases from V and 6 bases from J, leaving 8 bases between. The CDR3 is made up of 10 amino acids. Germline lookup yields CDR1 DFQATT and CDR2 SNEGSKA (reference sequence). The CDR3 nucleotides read TGCAGTGCTTCGGGCGCCGAGCAGTACTTC. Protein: CSASGAEQYF.

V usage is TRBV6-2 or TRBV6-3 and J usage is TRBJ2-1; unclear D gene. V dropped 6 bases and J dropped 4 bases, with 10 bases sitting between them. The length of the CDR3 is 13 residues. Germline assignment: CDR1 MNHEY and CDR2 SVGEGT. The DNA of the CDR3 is TGTGCCAGCAGCCGTCCCAATTACAATGAGCAGTTCTTC. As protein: CASSRPNYNEQFF.

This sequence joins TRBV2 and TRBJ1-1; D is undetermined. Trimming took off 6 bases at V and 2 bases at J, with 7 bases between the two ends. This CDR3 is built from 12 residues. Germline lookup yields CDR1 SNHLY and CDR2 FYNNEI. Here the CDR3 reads CASRQYNTEAFF. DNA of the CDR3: TGTGCCAGCAGACAGTACAACACTGAAGCTTTCTTT.

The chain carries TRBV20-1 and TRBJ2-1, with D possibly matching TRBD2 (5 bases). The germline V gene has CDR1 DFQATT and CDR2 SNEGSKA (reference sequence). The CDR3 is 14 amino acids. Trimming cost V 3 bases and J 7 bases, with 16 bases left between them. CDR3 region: CSARGGRGRNEQFF. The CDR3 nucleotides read TGCAGTGCTAGGGGCGGCCGGGGTAGAAATGAGCAGTTCTTC.

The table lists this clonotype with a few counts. The CDR3 DNA reads TGTGCCAGCAGCCTGGACAGCTTGAACACTGAAGCTTTCTTT. It yields the protein CASSLDSLNTEAFF. The chain couples TRBV6-5 to TRBJ1-1; D might be TRBD1 (6 bases). V lost 6 bases, J lost 0 bases, and 11 bases lay in between. The CDR3 covers 14 residues. CDR1 and CDR2 from the germline V gene are MNHEY and SVGAGI.

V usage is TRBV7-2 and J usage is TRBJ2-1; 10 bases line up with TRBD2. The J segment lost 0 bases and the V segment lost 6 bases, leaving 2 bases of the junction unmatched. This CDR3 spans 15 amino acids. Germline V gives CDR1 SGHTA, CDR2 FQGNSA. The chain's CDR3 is CASSTSGVSYNEQFF. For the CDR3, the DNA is TGTGCCAGCAGTACTAGCGGGGTCTCCTACAATGAGCAGTTCTTC.

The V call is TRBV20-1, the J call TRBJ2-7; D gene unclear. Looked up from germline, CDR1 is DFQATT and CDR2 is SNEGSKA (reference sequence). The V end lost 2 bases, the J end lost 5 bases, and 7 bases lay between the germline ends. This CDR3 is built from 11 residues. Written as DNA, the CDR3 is TGCAGTGCTAGACTTGCTAACGAGCAGTACTTC. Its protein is CSARLANEQYF.

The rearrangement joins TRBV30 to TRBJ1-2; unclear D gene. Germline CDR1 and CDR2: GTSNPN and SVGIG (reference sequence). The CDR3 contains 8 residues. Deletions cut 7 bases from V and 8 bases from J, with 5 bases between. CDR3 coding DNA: TGTGCCTTGGAGGGCTACACCTTC. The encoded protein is CALEGYTF. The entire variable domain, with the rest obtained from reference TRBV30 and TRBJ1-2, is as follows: SQTIHQWPATLVQPVGSPLSLECTVEGTSNPNLYWYRQAAGRGLQLLFYSVGIGQISSEVPQNLSASRPQDRQFILSSKKLLLSDSGFYLCALEGYTFGSGTRLTVV.

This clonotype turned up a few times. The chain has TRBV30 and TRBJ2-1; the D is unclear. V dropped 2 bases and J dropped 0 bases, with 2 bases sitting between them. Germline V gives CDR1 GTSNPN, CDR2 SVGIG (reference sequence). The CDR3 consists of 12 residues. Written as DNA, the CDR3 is TGTGCCTGGAGTTCCTCCTACAATGAGCAGTTCTTC. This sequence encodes CAWSSSYNEQFF.

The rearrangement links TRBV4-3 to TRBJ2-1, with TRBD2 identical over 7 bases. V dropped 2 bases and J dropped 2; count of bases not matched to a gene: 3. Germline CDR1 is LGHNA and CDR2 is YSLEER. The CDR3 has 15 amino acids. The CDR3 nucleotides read TGCGCCAGCAGCCAACTAGCGGATACCTACAATGAGCAGTTCTTC. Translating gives CASSQLADTYNEQFF.

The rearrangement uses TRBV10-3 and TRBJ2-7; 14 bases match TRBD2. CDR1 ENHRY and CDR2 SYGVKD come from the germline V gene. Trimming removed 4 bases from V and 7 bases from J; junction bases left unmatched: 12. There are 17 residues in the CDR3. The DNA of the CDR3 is TGTGCCATCAGTGGAGGGACTAGCGGGAGCGGGAGCAATGAGCAGTACTTC. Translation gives CAISGGTSGSGSNEQYF.

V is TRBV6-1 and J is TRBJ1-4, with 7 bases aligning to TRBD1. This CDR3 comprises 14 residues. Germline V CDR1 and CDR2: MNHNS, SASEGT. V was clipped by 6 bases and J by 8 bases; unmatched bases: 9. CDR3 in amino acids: CASSHSGGGEKLFF. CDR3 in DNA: TGTGCCAGCAGCCACTCAGGGGGTGGAGAAAAACTGTTTTTT.

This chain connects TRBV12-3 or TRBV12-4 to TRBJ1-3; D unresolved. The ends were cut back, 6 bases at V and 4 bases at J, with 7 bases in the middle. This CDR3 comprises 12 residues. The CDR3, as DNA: TGTGCCAGCAGCCGAGAAGGAAACACCATATATTTT. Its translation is CASSREGNTIYF.

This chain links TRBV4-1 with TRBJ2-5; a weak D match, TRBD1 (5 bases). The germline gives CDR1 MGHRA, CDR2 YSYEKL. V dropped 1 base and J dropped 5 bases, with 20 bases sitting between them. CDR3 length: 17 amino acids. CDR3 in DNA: TGCGCCAGCAGCCAAGGCACCGAATTACAGGATTGGGAGACCCAGTACTTC. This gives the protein CASSQGTELQDWETQYF.